This is a list of T cell receptor beta chains from one sample in a study of cytomegalovirus exposure and HLA in healthy donors. Assay: immunoSEQ multiplex PCR; the TCRdb copy retains only in-frame clones and omits some. The table has under 150,000 clones, about 63% seen once. Source material: PBMCs. These receptors came from a man aged 30 to 39 in good health and CMV-seropositive. Each CDR3 is given with its conserved first and last residue. The order of the fields is V gene, J gene, CDR3 protein.

TRBV7-6	TRBJ2-5	CASSYNQETQYF
TRBV6-1	TRBJ1-2	CASSRDSNYGYTF
TRBV9	TRBJ2-1	CASSVGRGSEGEQFF
TRBV5-1	TRBJ1-2	CASSLRNSQGYTF
TRBV29-1	TRBJ1-4	CSVEDLNEKLFF
TRBV5-1	TRBJ2-1	CASSWGHGVTYNEQFF
TRBV5-6	TRBJ2-7	CASTPLAGARGEQYF
TRBV7-6	TRBJ2-1	CASSFGVRQFF
TRBV7-3	TRBJ2-1	CASSPSGNYNEQFF
TRBV12-5	TRBJ2-3	CASGFYNERTQYF
TRBV18	TRBJ2-1	CASSPLIQPNEQFF
TRBV5-4	TRBJ2-2	CASSFSLQNTGELFF
TRBV5-1	TRBJ2-3	CASRSSGSTDTQYF
TRBV5-1	TRBJ2-7	CASSREITRDRRAEQYF
TRBV18	TRBJ1-1	CASSRGRDTEAFF
TRBV6-5	TRBJ2-7	CASSYRPGQNYEQYF
TRBV5-6	TRBJ2-1	CASSVIGLTSSYNEQFF
TRBV5-4	TRBJ1-1	CASSLRFQGTFF
TRBV6-1	TRBJ2-1	CASSEQLVSTNEQFF
TRBV4-1	TRBJ2-7	CASSQDSSYEQYF